A single T cell receptor (beta chain) is shown here with its context. Its antigen is not yet known. No base quality information exists; no much larger clone differs at one position. The V end gives up 6 bases and the J end 0 bases, leaving 6 bases in the junction not matched to a gene. From its cysteine to its phenylalanine, the CDR3 spans 15 amino acids. The only DNA kept is the CDR3, 45 bases in frame from the first base. CDR1 and CDR2, looked up from the germline V gene, are MNHEY and SVGAGI. Systemically healthy Caucasian individuals from Russia, 39 in total and aged about 6 to 95 years, were included as donors. Around 9.9 milliliters of peripheral blood were collected from each donor into EDTA-treated Vacutainer tubes. PBMCs were isolated by Ficoll-Paque density-gradient centrifugation, with at least 6.5 million obtained per sample. Total RNA was extracted from PBMCs with Trizol reagent, with at least 5.5 micrograms obtained per sample. For every donor, an aliquot of PBMCs went through flow cytometry to measure the percentages of naive CD45RAhigh/CD27high T cells.

This record belongs to a study of blood T cells in healthy people across ages (dated by TCRdb to the mid-2010s). About the study as a whole: In model experiments, template switching captured roughly one uniquely barcoded TCR beta cDNA molecule for every two T cells. Using deep sequencing normalized with unique cDNA molecular identifiers, the study measured how TCR beta repertoire diversity changes with age. The donors were divided into four age groups: young (average around 16 years), middle-aged (about 39), aged (around 59) and long-lived (roughly 88). Donors of different ages were randomly distributed across sequencing lanes to avoid experimental bias. Using the same blood draw, the study looked at two additional independent replicas of 1 million unique cDNA reads for two donors, one aged 18 to 30 and the other aged 80 or older.

Broader findings and caveats from the paper: Compared with the aged group, the long-lived group had more naive CD4+ T cells, fewer expanded clones and increased TCR diversity, a pattern suggesting age selection. Because profiling used bulk unsorted PBMCs, naive and antigen-experienced compartments could not be compared conclusively. As age increased, observed TCR beta diversity per million T cells dropped in a roughly linear way, and a significant reduction was already evident by age 40. Total diversity estimates from one million sequenced T cells were considered lower bounds and underestimates. The percentage of naive T cells measured by flow cytometry correlated strongly with observed TCR beta diversity. Donor CMV infection status was unknown, potentially confounding age-related changes in expanded clonotypes.

The method behind the library was 5' RACE. The sequencing machine was an Illumina HiSeq 2500. A second about 6 to 11 cycle PCR used a sample-barcoded 5' primer and a J-beta primer mix. Each TCR beta cDNA molecule received a unique molecular identifier from a template-switch 5' adaptor carrying 12 random nucleotides. Each sample yielded at least 3 million CDR3-containing paired-end reads. The Mint cDNA synthesis kit, primed by a TRBC-specific oligonucleotide, was used to synthesize first-strand cDNA from all RNA. All cDNA was treated with uracil-DNA glycosylase and then went through a first 18-cycle PCR with the universal primers M1SS and BC2_uni_R. In the authors' own workflow: Normalization of each sample was performed by random selection of 1 million high-quality reads, each carrying a distinct molecular identifier. Instead of being binned into consensus sequences, reads that shared molecular identifiers were thrown out. MiTCR, run with a Q25 quality threshold and the strictest error-elimination algorithm, handled CDR3 identification, clonotype clustering and error correction. A nonparametric unseen species model with Euler transformation was used to estimate a lower bound on total TCR beta diversity. TCRdb cleaned the public reads at Q25 with fastp, built clones with MiXCR and kept in-frame beta chains. Each CDR3 protein gets just one entry, which takes the most common genes and DNA from the rows behind it. TCRdb, not the original authors, processed these V and J calls. In this sample the table shows some 710,000 distinct CDR3 sequences, roughly 46% of which occur a single time. The ten top clones hold 15% to 20% of the sample.

Sequenced material: blood. The TCR sequence derives from an elderly man in good health. Here the chain combines TRBV6-5 and TRBJ2-5; a stretch of 8 junction bases matches TRBD2. The CDR3 is CASSRLARNQETQYF. The nucleotides are TGTGCCAGCAGCAGACTAGCGAGAAACCAAGAGACCCAGTACTTC.